The 18 T cell receptor beta chains in this list originate from one sample, sequenced in a study of human T cells and chemical hapten exposure. TCRdb recomputed calls from the RACE reads with MiXCR, one row per CDR3 protein. The sample has around 250,000 distinct CDR3 sequences, more than 6.5% seen once; the top ten hold roughly 2.5%. Sample time point: pre-sensitization, week 0. Regarding treatment: therapeutic diphenylcyclopropenone sensitization with weekly scalp DPC. Sequenced here: whole blood, sampled in connection with sensitization to the hapten diphenylcyclopropenone (DPC). These receptors came from a middle-aged woman with alopecia areata. Some clones in this sample may be carry-over from other donors' samples.

This chain connects TRBV28 to TRBJ1-5, with D possibly TRBD1 on 5 matching bases. This CDR3 has 14 amino acids. The germline V gene has CDR1 MDHEN and CDR2 SYDVKM. V lost 3 bases to trimming and J lost 7 bases, with 13 bases between them. The CDR3 DNA reads TGTGCCAGCAGTTTGACAGTTTTCGGGCAGCCCCAGCATTTT. It translates to CASSLTVFGQPQHF.

This clonotype has more than one count but fewer than ten. The J gene is TRBJ1-1, the V gene TRBV7-2; D gene unclear. CDR1 and CDR2 from the germline V gene are SGHTA and FQGNSA. V was pared by 2 bases and J by 0 bases, with 7 bases between. The CDR3 is made up of 14 amino acids. The CDR3 spells CASSLSLLNTEAFF. The CDR3 nucleotides read TGTGCCAGCAGCTTAAGCCTTTTGAACACTGAAGCTTTCTTT.

This clonotype was seen more than once but under ten times. V and J are TRBV7-2 and TRBJ2-3; 7 positions match TRBD2. The trim removed 1 base at V and 5 bases at J, leaving 6 bases unmatched. The CDR3 is 15 residues long. From germline, CDR1 is SGHTA and CDR2 FQGNSA. CDR3 in DNA: TGTGCCAGCAGCTTAGGTTGGGCGGGAGAAGATACGCAGTATTTT. Translated, it gives CASSLGWAGEDTQYF.

J is TRBJ2-1 and V is TRBV12-3 or TRBV12-4; 8 nucleotides align to TRBD1. This CDR3 contains 17 residues. Trimming took 2 bases from V and 3 from J; bases not matched to a gene: 9. CDR3 sequence: CASSLYRVGQGYNEQFF. CDR3 nucleotide sequence: TGTGCCAGCAGTTTATATAGGGTTGGACAGGGCTACAATGAGCAGTTCTTC.

At least ten counts were recorded for this clonotype. V usage is TRBV7-2 and J usage is TRBJ1-2; 7 bases agree with TRBD1. The V and J ends lost 2 bases and 8 bases, in that order; junction bases with no gene match: 2. There are 12 residues in the CDR3. From germline, CDR1 is SGHTA and CDR2 FQGNSA. The CDR3 DNA sequence: TGTGCCAGCAGCTTATACAGGGGCGGCTACACCTTC. Translation: CASSLYRGGYTF.

This clonotype was seen repeatedly, ten times or more. J is TRBJ2-7 and V is TRBV6-2 or TRBV6-3; 7 positions match TRBD1. The V segment lost 8 bases and the J segment 1 base; nucleotides outside the gene matches: 8. The CDR3 contains 14 residues. Germline V CDR1 and CDR2: MNHEY, SVGEGT. The CDR3 DNA reads as TGTGCCAGCGTAGGACAGGTCCCTTCCTACGAGCAGTACTTC. Its protein is CASVGQVPSYEQYF.

The chain uses TRBV5-1 and TRBJ1-4, with D hard to call. Trimming pared 0 bases from V and 0 bases from J, leaving 6 bases between. CDR3 length: 15 amino acids. Germline CDR1 is SGHRS and CDR2 is YFSETQ. CDR3 amino acids: CASSLAFATNEKLFF. The CDR3 DNA reads as TGCGCCAGCAGCTTGGCGTTTGCAACTAATGAAAAACTGTTTTTT.

The CDR3 protein is CASSLEGSVRNEQFF. In DNA, the CDR3 is TGTGCCAGCAGCTTAGAGGGCTCTGTGAGGAATGAGCAGTTCTTC. The gene calls are TRBV11-3 and TRBJ2-1; D gene unclear. Germline V gene sequence: CDR1 SGHNT, CDR2 YENEEA. The V end lost 0 bases, the J end lost 7 bases, and 13 bases lay between the germline ends. The CDR3 is made up of 15 amino acids.

J is TRBJ2-3 and V is TRBV5-1, with TRBD2 identical over 10 bases. Germline V gene sequence: CDR1 SGHRS, CDR2 YFSETQ. This CDR3 has 17 amino acids. The ends lost 4 bases at V and 6 bases at J; junction bases unmatched: 14. The CDR3 region is CASSLGLADPYSDTQYF. CDR3 sequence (DNA): TGCGCCAGCAGCCTTGGACTAGCGGATCCCTATTCCGATACGCAGTATTTT.

CDR3 in DNA: TGCAGTGCACCATCCCAGGGGGGGGCACGCACAGATACGCAGTATTTT. It yields the protein CSAPSQGGARTDTQYF. The chain couples TRBV20-1 to TRBJ2-3; the D call may be TRBD1 or TRBD2 (7 bases each). V lost 6 bases to trimming and J lost 1 base, with 20 bases between them. Germline V CDR1 and CDR2: DFQATT, SNEGSKA (reference sequence). The CDR3 contains 16 residues.

In this sample, this clonotype turned up many times. The V gene is TRBV29-1, the J gene TRBJ2-2, with 13 bases matching TRBD2. V lost 4 bases to trimming and J lost 0 bases; unmatched junction nucleotides: 8. Germline V CDR1 and CDR2: SQVTM, ANQGSEA. The CDR3 sequence is 18 residues long. CDR3 in DNA: TGCAGCGTTGCACTTAGGACTAGCGGGAGACCGAACACCGGGGAGCTGTTTTTT. It translates to CSVALRTSGRPNTGELFF.

This clonotype has at least ten counts. V and J are TRBV27 and TRBJ2-3; no clear D gene. CDR1 MNHEY and CDR2 SMNVEV come from the germline V gene (reference sequence). The V end was cut by 4 bases, the J end by 1 base, with 3 bases between. The CDR3 sequence is 12 residues long. For the CDR3, the DNA is TGTGCCAGCAGTTCCCGCACAGATACGCAGTATTTT. Its protein product is CASSSRTDTQYF.

The chain joins TRBV5-1 to TRBJ2-5, with 13 bases identical to TRBD2. The junction had 9 bases not matched to a gene; V was cut back by 5 bases and J by 5 bases. The CDR3 consists of 16 residues. CDR1 and CDR2 (germline): SGHRS, YFSETQ. The CDR3 sequence: CASRPGLAGEGETQYF. CDR3 coding DNA: TGCGCCAGCAGACCCGGACTAGCGGGAGAGGGCGAGACCCAGTACTTC.

Only a few counts were recorded for this clonotype. V is TRBV7-9 and J is TRBJ2-3; a possible D gene is TRBD1 (5 bases). V lost 4 bases, J lost 2 bases, and 13 bases lay in between. The CDR3 loop spans 15 amino acids. Germline V gene lookup returns CDR1 SEHNR and CDR2 FQNEAQ (reference sequence). The DNA of the CDR3 is TGTGCCAGCAGCTCCCCAGGGTACGACACAGATACGCAGTATTTT. Amino acid sequence: CASSSPGYDTDTQYF.

The chain couples TRBV6-2 or TRBV6-3 to TRBJ1-1; the match to TRBD1 covers 7 bases. J lost 0 bases, V lost 2 bases, and 6 bases had no gene match. The CDR3 loop spans 16 amino acids. From germline, CDR1 is MNHEY and CDR2 SVGEGT. For the CDR3, the DNA is TGTGCCAGCAGTTACGGCAGGGGGTTTATGAACACTGAAGCTTTCTTT. Protein product: CASSYGRGFMNTEAFF.

This clonotype was seen a few times. The V and J genes are TRBV29-1 and TRBJ2-7; perhaps TRBD2 as D (6 bases). V lost 7 bases, J lost 0 bases, and 22 bases lay in between. The CDR3 is 16 amino acids. CDR1 and CDR2 from the germline V gene are SQVTM and ANQGSEA. CDR3 residues: CSANMAGLTTSYEQYF. CDR3 DNA: TGCAGCGCGAATATGGCAGGACTAACCACCTCCTACGAGCAGTACTTC.

The rearrangement joins TRBV12-3 or TRBV12-4 to TRBJ2-5; a weak D match, TRBD2 (6 bases). The CDR3 loop spans 14 amino acids. V shed 6 bases and J shed 2 bases, with 13 bases lying between them. CDR3 bases: TGTGCCAGCAGCGCTGGGCGGGGACAAGAGACCCAGTACTTC. Protein sequence: CASSAGRGQETQYF.

This clonotype was detected ten times or more. The chain joins TRBV4-3 to TRBJ2-3; TRBD1 might be the D (6 bases). This CDR3 region has 13 residues. Germline loops: CDR1 LGHNA, CDR2 YSLEER. Trimming shortened V by 4 bases and J by 6 bases, and 11 bases separated the two germline ends. The CDR3 DNA follows: TGCGCCAGCAGCCCAGGGACACGTGATACGCAGTATTTT. This translates into CASSPGTRDTQYF.